The clone carrying this T cell receptor beta chain was seen just once. Its antigen is currently unknown. An Oncomine TCR Beta short-read assay was used to sequence the DNA from cultured CD4+ T cells. A single record per CDR3 protein comes from TCRdb applying MiXCR to the PCR reads. The sample consists of some 5,000 distinct CDR3 sequences, about 50% of them appearing once. Germline values: CDR1 SGHTA, CDR2 FQGNSA. This CDR3 spans 13 amino acids. Between the trimmed V and J ends, which lost 0 bases and 8 bases, there was a span of 8 bases. Treatment specified: roughly 10-day PBMC culture with coronavirus spike peptide pools or control peptides (ViraFEST assay). The data derive from a study of vaccination and CD4 T cells after COVID-19.

This sequence joins TRBV7-2 and TRBJ1-5; perhaps TRBD1 as D (5 bases). The source material was CD4+ T cells from blood, cultured in vitro. This clonotype was obtained from a human donor who had recovered from COVID-19. The CDR3 region is CASSLARGEPQHF. CDR3 DNA sequence: TGTGCCAGCAGCTTAGCGCGAGGGGAGCCCCAGCATTTT.